This TCR beta chain originates from a study of T cells in tuberculosis. In the study overall: The T cells targeted glucose monomycolate, a mycobacterial lipid, via CD1B.

The data were produced by immunoSEQ multiplex PCR, yet TCRdb's version contains in-frame clones alone and is incomplete. This table holds roughly 28,000 clones, more than 85% found once. With 1 base removed from V and 0 bases from J, the gap between germline ends came to 7 bases. The CDR3 is 15 amino acids. Germline CDR1 reads SEHNR; CDR2 reads FQNEAQ (reference sequence). The receptor was isolated from a donor aged 10-29 years with latent tuberculosis or without tuberculosis infection. The chain carries TRBV7-9 and TRBJ1-3; no firm D call. Material: PBMCs. The CDR3 sequence is CASSLEQYSGNTIYF. The CDR3 nucleotides are TGTGCCAGCAGCTTAGAACAATACTCTGGAAACACCATATATTTT.